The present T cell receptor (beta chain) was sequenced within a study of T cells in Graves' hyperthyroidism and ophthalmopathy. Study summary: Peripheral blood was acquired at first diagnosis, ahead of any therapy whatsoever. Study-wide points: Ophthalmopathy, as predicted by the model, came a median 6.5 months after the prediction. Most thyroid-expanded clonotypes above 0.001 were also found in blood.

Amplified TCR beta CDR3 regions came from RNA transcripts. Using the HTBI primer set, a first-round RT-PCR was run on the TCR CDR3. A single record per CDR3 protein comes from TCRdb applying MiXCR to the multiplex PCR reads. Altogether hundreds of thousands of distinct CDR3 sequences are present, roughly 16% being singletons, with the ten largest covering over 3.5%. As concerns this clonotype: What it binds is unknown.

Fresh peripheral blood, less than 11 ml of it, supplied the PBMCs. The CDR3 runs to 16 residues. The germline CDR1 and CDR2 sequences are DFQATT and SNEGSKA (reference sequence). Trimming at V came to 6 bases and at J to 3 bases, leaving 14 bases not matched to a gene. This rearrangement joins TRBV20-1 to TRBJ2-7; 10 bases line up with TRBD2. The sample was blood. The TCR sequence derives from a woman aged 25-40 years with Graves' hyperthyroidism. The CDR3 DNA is TGCAGTGCCCAAATGAACGGACTAGCGGAGATCTACGAGCAGTACTTC. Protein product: CSAQMNGLAEIYEQYF.